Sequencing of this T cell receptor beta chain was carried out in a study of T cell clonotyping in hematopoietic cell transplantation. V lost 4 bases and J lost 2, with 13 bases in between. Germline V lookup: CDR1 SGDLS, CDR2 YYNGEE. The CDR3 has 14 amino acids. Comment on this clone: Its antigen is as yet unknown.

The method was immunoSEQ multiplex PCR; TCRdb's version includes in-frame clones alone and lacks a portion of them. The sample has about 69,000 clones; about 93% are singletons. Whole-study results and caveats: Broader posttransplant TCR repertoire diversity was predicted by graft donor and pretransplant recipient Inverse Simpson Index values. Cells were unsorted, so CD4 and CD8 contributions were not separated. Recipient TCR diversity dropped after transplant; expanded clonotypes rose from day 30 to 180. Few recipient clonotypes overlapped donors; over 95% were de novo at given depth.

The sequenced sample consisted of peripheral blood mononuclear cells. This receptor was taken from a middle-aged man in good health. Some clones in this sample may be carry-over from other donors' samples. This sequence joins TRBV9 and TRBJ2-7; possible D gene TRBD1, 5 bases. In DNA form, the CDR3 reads TGTGCCAGCAGCCCAGACAGTTGGACCTACGAGCAGTACTTC. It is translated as CASSPDSWTYEQYF.